This is a list of T cell receptor beta chains from one sample in a study of human T cells and chemical hapten exposure. MiXCR was run by TCRdb on the RACE reads, yielding one entry per CDR3 protein. In the table there are approximately 30,000 distinct CDR3 sequences, nearly 6% of which are singletons. This specimen consisted of whole blood, obtained in connection with sensitization to the hapten diphenylcyclopropenone (DPC). These receptors were taken from a man in his thirties or forties with alopecia areata. Some clones in this sample may be carry-over from other donors' samples. Each CDR3 is given with its conserved first and last residue. A D gene is named only where the DNA matches it firmly. Only part of the rows carry a size: once, few, many, or a class if the clone is expanded.

cdr3_nt: TGTGCCAGCTCACCACAAAGAGAGACCCAGTACTTC; cdr3_aa: CASSPQRETQYF; d_call: NA; j_call: TRBJ2-5; clone_size: many; v_call: TRBV18
cdr3_nt: TGTGCCAGCAGTTACTCCGTAGGATCAGGTGACGGGGCCAACGTCCTGACTTTC; cdr3_aa: CASSYSVGSGDGANVLTF; d_call: NA; j_call: TRBJ2-6; clone_size: many; v_call: TRBV6-2/TRBV6-3
cdr3_nt: TGTGCCAGCAGTCCTTATCCTACCGGGACTAGCGGGCTCACAGATACGCAGTATTTT; cdr3_aa: CASSPYPTGTSGLTDTQYF; d_call: TRBD2; j_call: TRBJ2-3; clone_size: NA; v_call: TRBV6-2/TRBV6-3
cdr3_nt: TGTGCCAGCAGTTACGTGGGGCAGGATGAAAAACTGTTTTTT; cdr3_aa: CASSYVGQDEKLFF; d_call: NA; j_call: TRBJ1-4; clone_size: many; v_call: TRBV6-5
cdr3_nt: TGTGCCAGCTCTCGGGGAAGGTACGAGCAGTACTTC; cdr3_aa: CASSRGRYEQYF; d_call: NA; j_call: TRBJ2-7; clone_size: many; v_call: TRBV12-3/TRBV12-4
cdr3_nt: TGCAGCGTCCCGGGTGGGCCAGGGAGTAACGGCGGGGAGCTGTTTTTT; cdr3_aa: CSVPGGPGSNGGELFF; d_call: NA; j_call: TRBJ2-2; clone_size: few; v_call: TRBV29-1
cdr3_nt: TGTGCCAGCTCACCTTTGGGGGACACCGTCTACAACGTCCTGGACACCGTCTACAACGTCCTGACTTTC; cdr3_aa: CASSPLGDTVYNVLDTVYNVLTF; d_call: NA; j_call: TRBJ2-6; clone_size: many; v_call: TRBV18
cdr3_nt: TGTGCCAGCAGTCCTAGCGGGAGGGGGGGGCAAGAGACCCAGTACTTC; cdr3_aa: CASSPSGRGGQETQYF; d_call: TRBD2; j_call: TRBJ2-5; clone_size: many; v_call: TRBV12-3/TRBV12-4
cdr3_nt: TGCGCCAGCCGAACCTCCGGCGGGGGTACGTACAATGAGCAGTTCTTC; cdr3_aa: CASRTSGGGTYNEQFF; d_call: TRBD2; j_call: TRBJ2-1; clone_size: NA; v_call: TRBV5-1
cdr3_nt: TGTGCCAGTTGGGGGCGCGGGAGAAATGAGCAGTTCTTC; cdr3_aa: CASWGRGRNEQFF; d_call: NA; j_call: TRBJ2-1; clone_size: many; v_call: TRBV27
cdr3_nt: TGTGCCAGCAGCCAAGATGTATCCTCGGCGAGGTCTGAAGCTTTCTTT; cdr3_aa: CASSQDVSSARSEAFF; d_call: NA; j_call: TRBJ1-1; clone_size: few; v_call: TRBV4-2
cdr3_nt: TGTGCCAGCAGCAAAGTCAGCTGGGGCGATACGCAGTATTTT; cdr3_aa: CASSKVSWGDTQYF; d_call: NA; j_call: TRBJ2-3; clone_size: many; v_call: TRBV21-1
cdr3_nt: TGTGCCAGCAGCCCGTCAGGCGGGGCGAACACCGGGGAGCTGTTTTTT; cdr3_aa: CASSPSGGANTGELFF; d_call: NA; j_call: TRBJ2-2; clone_size: many; v_call: TRBV14
cdr3_nt: TGTGCCAGCAGTTTAGATCCGGGTGCGGTGACAGATACGCAGTATTTT; cdr3_aa: CASSLDPGAVTDTQYF; d_call: NA; j_call: TRBJ2-3; clone_size: many; v_call: TRBV12-3/TRBV12-4
cdr3_nt: TGTGCCAGCAGCCAAGAAACACCCACCGGTAATCAGCCCCAGCATTTT; cdr3_aa: CASSQETPTGNQPQHF; d_call: NA; j_call: TRBJ1-5; clone_size: many; v_call: TRBV3-2
cdr3_nt: TGTGCCAGCAGCTTGGAGAAAGGACGGGACTATGGCTACACCTTC; cdr3_aa: CASSLEKGRDYGYTF; d_call: NA; j_call: TRBJ1-2; clone_size: many; v_call: TRBV5-6
cdr3_nt: TGTGCCAGCAGCCGGACTGACAGGGGGTCCAACGAGCAGTACTTC; cdr3_aa: CASSRTDRGSNEQYF; d_call: TRBD1; j_call: TRBJ2-7; clone_size: many; v_call: TRBV7-9
cdr3_nt: TGTGCTAGTGGTTCAGGGGGGGTGCAATGGCAGTTCTTC; cdr3_aa: CASGSGGVQWQFF; d_call: NA; j_call: TRBJ2-1; clone_size: many; v_call: TRBV12-5
cdr3_nt: TGTGCCAGCAGCTTTCCAGGGACAGAACCCCCCTACGAGCAGTACTTC; cdr3_aa: CASSFPGTEPPYEQYF; d_call: TRBD1; j_call: TRBJ2-7; clone_size: many; v_call: TRBV7-9
cdr3_nt: TGTGCCAGCAGCGAAACCGGGCTCTCGAACGAAGGCTACACCTTC; cdr3_aa: CASSETGLSNEGYTF; d_call: NA; j_call: TRBJ1-2; clone_size: many; v_call: TRBV13
cdr3_nt: TGTGCCTGGAGGCGACAGGGGGCAACTGAAGCTTTCTTT; cdr3_aa: CAWRRQGATEAFF; d_call: TRBD1; j_call: TRBJ1-1; clone_size: many; v_call: TRBV30
cdr3_nt: TGTGCCAGCAGTTACTCACTAGCGGCGACCTACGAGCAGTACTTC; cdr3_aa: CASSYSLAATYEQYF; d_call: TRBD2; j_call: TRBJ2-7; clone_size: many; v_call: TRBV6-5
cdr3_nt: TGTGCCAGCAGCCTCCCGGGAGGGCCTCAGGGGGATGAGCAGTTCTTC; cdr3_aa: CASSLPGGPQGDEQFF; d_call: NA; j_call: TRBJ2-1; clone_size: few; v_call: TRBV7-2
cdr3_nt: TGTGCCAGCAAATCTGGGGGGAGTAGCACAGATACGCAGTATTTT; cdr3_aa: CASKSGGSSTDTQYF; d_call: NA; j_call: TRBJ2-3; clone_size: many; v_call: TRBV28
cdr3_nt: TGCAGTGCTAAGACAGGGTTGACAGATACGCAGTATTTT; cdr3_aa: CSAKTGLTDTQYF; d_call: TRBD1; j_call: TRBJ2-3; clone_size: many; v_call: TRBV20-1
cdr3_nt: TGCGCCAGCAGCCCCGGACAGGGAAGCGGCTCTGGGGCCAACGTCCTGACTTTC; cdr3_aa: CASSPGQGSGSGANVLTF; d_call: TRBD1; j_call: TRBJ2-6; clone_size: many; v_call: TRBV5-1
cdr3_nt: TGTGCCAGCAGACTAGCAGGCTGGGAGTACAATGAGCAGTTCTTC; cdr3_aa: CASRLAGWEYNEQFF; d_call: NA; j_call: TRBJ2-1; clone_size: many; v_call: TRBV12-3/TRBV12-4
cdr3_nt: TGTGCCAGCAGCTTAAGGGCTACTGGGGCCAACGTCCTGACTTTC; cdr3_aa: CASSLRATGANVLTF; d_call: NA; j_call: TRBJ2-6; clone_size: many; v_call: TRBV13